This T cell receptor (beta chain) was captured by sequencing in a study of blood T cells in healthy people across ages. General study results and limits: More naive CD4+ cells and higher diversity were found in long-lived than in aged donors.

About this clonotype itself: Antigen: not known.

The CDR3 spans 15 residues. Germline CDR1 is MDHEN and CDR2 is SYDVKM. With 2 bases removed from V and 2 bases from J, the gap between germline ends came to 9 bases. For the second PCR, which ran for roughly 6 to 11 cycles, a sample-barcoded 5' primer and a J-beta primer mix were used. One entry per CDR3 protein results from TCRdb running MiXCR on the 5' RACE reads. This sample carries approximately 730,000 distinct CDR3 sequences, around 46% of them seen once, and the ten largest clones take around 20%. The source is a woman aged 60-75 years in good health. Sequencing was performed on blood. The chain joins TRBV28 to TRBJ1-4; D is ambiguous. The CDR3 DNA is TGTGCCAGCAGTTTACTTGTGGGTACTAATGAAAAACTGTTTTTT. It is translated as CASSLLVGTNEKLFF.